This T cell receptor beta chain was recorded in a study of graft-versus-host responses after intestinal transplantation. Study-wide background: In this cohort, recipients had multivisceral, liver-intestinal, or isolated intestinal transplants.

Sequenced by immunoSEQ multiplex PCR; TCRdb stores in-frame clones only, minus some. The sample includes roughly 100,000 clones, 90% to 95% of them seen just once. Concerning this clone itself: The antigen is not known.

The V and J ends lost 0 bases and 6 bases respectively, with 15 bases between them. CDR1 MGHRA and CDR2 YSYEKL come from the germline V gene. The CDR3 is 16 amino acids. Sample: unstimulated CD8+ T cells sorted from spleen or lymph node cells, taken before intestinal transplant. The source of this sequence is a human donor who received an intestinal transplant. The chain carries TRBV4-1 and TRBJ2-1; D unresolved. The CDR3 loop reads CASSQDGSAMGNEQFF. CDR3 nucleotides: TGCGCCAGCAGCCAAGACGGTAGTGCTATGGGCAATGAGCAGTTCTTC.